These 11 T cell receptor beta chains were all obtained from the same sample, sequenced in a study of blood T cell repertoires in COVID-19. This table comes from immunoSEQ multiplex PCR, and its TCRdb copy is limited to in-frame clones, with some not included. Of roughly 300,000 clones listed, 70% to 90% are singletons. What was sequenced was peripheral blood. The receptors shown here come from a woman between 45 and 60 years old who had recovered from COVID-19.

The J gene is TRBJ1-2, the V gene TRBV14; D may be TRBD1 (5 bases). Germline CDR1 reads SGHDN; CDR2 reads FVKESK. V lost 4 bases and J lost 3, with 15 bases in between. The CDR3 consists of 15 residues. The CDR3 sequence: CASSPRRDSHYGYTF. The CDR3 DNA reads TGTGCCAGCAGCCCGAGGAGAGACAGCCACTATGGCTACACCTTC.

The table lists this clone with a few counts. This rearrangement joins TRBV7-9 to TRBJ2-1; tentative D call: TRBD2 (6 bases). The CDR3 is 16 residues long. Germline loops: CDR1 SEHNR, CDR2 FQNEAQ (reference sequence). The V and J ends lost 3 bases and 2 bases respectively, with 14 bases between them. This CDR3 reads CASSFPEEGPYNEQFF. The CDR3 coding sequence is TGTGCCAGCAGCTTTCCTGAGGAGGGACCCTACAATGAGCAGTTCTTC.

CDR3 in amino acids: CASSPTWRGGYEQYF. The CDR3 nucleotides read TGTGCCAGCAGCCCGACGTGGCGGGGGGGCTACGAGCAGTACTTC. V usage is TRBV5-5 and J usage is TRBJ2-7; 9 bases map to TRBD2. The J segment lost 3 bases and the V segment lost 4 bases, leaving 8 bases of the junction unmatched. The CDR3 is 15 residues long. Germline V gives CDR1 SGHKS, CDR2 YYEKEE (reference sequence).

This sequence joins TRBV10-3 and TRBJ2-5, with D possibly TRBD2 on 7 matching bases. Germline V gives CDR1 ENHRY, CDR2 SYGVKD. The CDR3 sequence is 14 residues long. Trimming shortened V by 6 bases and J by 5 bases, and 16 bases separated the two germline ends. The CDR3 reads CAIRPEGGTETQYF. The CDR3, as DNA: TGTGCCATCAGGCCCGAGGGGGGGACCGAGACCCAGTACTTC.

V usage is TRBV30 and J usage is TRBJ1-4; D not certain. The CDR3 length is 14 residues. V lost 1 base and J lost 5, with 11 bases in between. CDR1 is GTSNPN, CDR2 SVGIG, per germline (reference sequence). CDR3 sequence reads: CAWSGSSRNEKLFF. The CDR3 DNA reads as TGTGCCTGGAGTGGGTCGTCGCGGAATGAAAAACTGTTTTTT.

The V and J genes are TRBV11-2 and TRBJ1-2; the match to TRBD1 covers 9 bases. CDR3 length equals 14 residues. The J segment lost 7 bases and the V segment lost 5 bases, leaving 8 bases of the junction unmatched. Germline CDR1 reads SGHAT; CDR2 reads FQNNGV. CDR3 protein: CASSPGTGYVGYTF. In DNA, the CDR3 is TGTGCCAGCAGCCCCGGGACAGGGTACGTTGGCTACACCTTC.

The chain employs TRBV7-2 and TRBJ1-4, with D possibly TRBD1 on 5 matching bases. V was pared by 5 bases and J by 8 bases, with 15 bases between. The CDR3 is 14 residues long. The germline gives CDR1 SGHTA, CDR2 FQGNSA. The DNA of the CDR3 is TGTGCCAGCAGCAACTACAGGAAAGCCGAAAAACTGTTTTTT. Protein: CASSNYRKAEKLFF.

The V call is TRBV18, the J call TRBJ1-5, with unresolved D. The V gene's germline CDR1 is KGHSH and CDR2 LQKENI. The V end lost 6 bases, the J end lost 5 bases, and 20 bases lay between the germline ends. The CDR3 contains 16 residues. DNA for the CDR3: TGTGCCAGCTCCCCTAATCCACCAGGAACTGATCAGCCCCAGCATTTT. Encoded protein: CASSPNPPGTDQPQHF.

V and J are TRBV3-1 (or the pseudogene TRBV3-2) and TRBJ1-4; 9 positions agree with TRBD1. The V gene end was trimmed by 2 bases and the J gene end by 4 bases; junction bases not matched to a gene: 2. The CDR3 runs 15 residues. Germline CDR1 is LGHDT and CDR2 is YNNKEL (reference sequence). The CDR3 sequence is CASSQTGGRNEKLFF. CDR3 bases: TGTGCCAGCAGCCAAACAGGGGGCCGTAATGAAAAACTGTTTTTT.

The chain recombines TRBV6-2 or TRBV6-3 with TRBJ2-1, with TRBD2 matching over 10 bases. Trimming at V came to 2 bases and at J to 9 bases, leaving 13 bases not matched to a gene. Per germline, CDR1 MNHEY and CDR2 SVGEGT. This CDR3 has 17 amino acids. CDR3 region: CASSYGLAGDLAGEQFF. The CDR3 nucleotides read TGTGCCAGCAGTTACGGTCTAGCGGGGGACCTAGCGGGTGAGCAGTTCTTC.

This clone was seen only once. This chain connects TRBV4-3 to TRBJ1-6, with D perhaps TRBD1 (6 bases). The V end lost 2 bases, the J end lost 0 bases, and 8 bases lay between the germline ends. The CDR3 contains 16 residues. The V gene's germline CDR1 is LGHNA and CDR2 YSLEER. This CDR3 reads CASSQTGTSYNSPLHF. The CDR3 nucleotides are TGCGCCAGCAGCCAAACAGGGACCTCCTATAATTCACCCCTCCACTTT.